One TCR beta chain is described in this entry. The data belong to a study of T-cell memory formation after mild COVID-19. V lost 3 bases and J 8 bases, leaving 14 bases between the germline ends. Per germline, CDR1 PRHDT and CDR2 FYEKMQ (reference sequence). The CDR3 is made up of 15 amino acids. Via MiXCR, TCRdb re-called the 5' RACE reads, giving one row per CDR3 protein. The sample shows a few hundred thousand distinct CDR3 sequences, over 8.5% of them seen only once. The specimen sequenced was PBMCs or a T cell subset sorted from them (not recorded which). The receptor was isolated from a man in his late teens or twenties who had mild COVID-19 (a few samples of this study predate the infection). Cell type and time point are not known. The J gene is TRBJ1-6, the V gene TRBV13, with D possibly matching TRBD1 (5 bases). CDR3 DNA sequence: TGTGCCAGCAGCTTTCGAAGCGGGGGGGATTCACCCCTCCACTTT. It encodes CASSFRSGGDSPLHF.